The entry that follows covers one TCR beta chain sequence. The target antigen is unknown. Germline lookup yields CDR1 MDHEN and CDR2 SYDVKM. This CDR3 is 16 amino acids long. V was pared by 4 bases and J by 4 bases, with 10 bases of the junction left unmatched. The data stem from a study of Graves' ophthalmopathy and Graves' hyperthyroidism. Study results and limitations: A roughly 81% specificity and nearly 90% sensitivity were achieved by a 13-signature model that separated ophthalmopathy from stable hyperthyroidism. The model predicted ophthalmopathy progression with 70.59% sensitivity and around 72% specificity.

For repertoire sequencing, the TCR beta CDR3 regions were amplified from RNA transcripts. HTBI primers were employed in first-round RT-PCR, then a second-round multiplex PCR followed. TCRdb passed the multiplex PCR reads through MiXCR, listing each CDR3 protein once. The sample consists of 400,000 or so distinct CDR3 sequences, 15% of them appearing once. PBMCs had their origin in fresh peripheral blood (approximately 9.7 ml). The V gene is TRBV28, the J gene TRBJ2-7, with 10 nucleotides matching TRBD1. The sequenced sample consisted of peripheral blood. This TCR was recovered from a woman between 18 and 29 years old with stable Graves' hyperthyroidism. Written as DNA, the CDR3 is TGTGCCAGCAGTTCACGACAGGGGGCCCGCGATTACGAGCAGTACTTC. Translated: CASSSRQGARDYEQYF.